This is a list of T cell receptor beta chains from one sample in a study of blood T cell repertoires in COVID-19. Measured with immunoSEQ multiplex PCR; TCRdb has only the in-frame clones, and not every one. The sample lists fewer than 60,000 clones; 81% were seen once. The sequenced sample consisted of peripheral blood. The receptors come from a man aged 55-75 years with COVID-19, enrolled during active disease. CDR3s include the opening cysteine and the closing phenylalanine or tryptophan. The D gene is left open where the match is weak. The size field is filled for only some rows; it gives once, few, many or a size class.

>NA|TRBV7-2|TRBJ2-5|TRBD2
TGTGCCAGCAGCCCCCGGGCACTAGCGGGAGTATTCCAAGAGACCCAGTACTTC
CASSPRALAGVFQETQYF
>few|TRBV10-3|TRBJ2-3|TRBD1
TGTGCCACCTACCGGGACAGGAGCACAGATACGCAGTATTTT
CATYRDRSTDTQYF
>few|TRBV20-1|TRBJ1-2|NA
TGCAGTGCTCCCGGTAGGGGGGGCTACACCTTC
CSAPGRGGYTF
>NA|TRBV18|TRBJ1-4|TRBD1
TGTGCCAGCTCACCCAGAGAGGGACAGTATAATGAAAAACTGTTTTTT
CASSPREGQYNEKLFF
>NA|TRBV15|TRBJ2-3|TRBD2
TGTGCCACCAGCAGGGAACTCACTAGCGGGGGAAGCACAGATACGCAGTATTTT
CATSRELTSGGSTDTQYF
>once|TRBV6-5|TRBJ1-5|TRBD1
TGTGCCAGCAGTTACGGGGACAGGGGACAGCCCCAGCATTTT
CASSYGDRGQPQHF
>NA|TRBV13|TRBJ2-1|TRBD2
TGTGCCAGCACCCTCTTAGGATCTAGCGGGGGGCGTATTGAGCAGTTCTTC
CASTLLGSSGGRIEQFF
>NA|TRBV25-1|TRBJ2-2|NA
TGTGCCAGCAGTGAAACCACGGCGAACACCGGGGAGCTGTTTTTT
CASSETTANTGELFF
>NA|TRBV5-1|TRBJ2-7|TRBD2
TGCGCCAGCAGCTTGGAGACTAGCGGGAAAGTGGGAGAGCAGTACTTC
CASSLETSGKVGEQYF
>NA|TRBV5-1|TRBJ2-5|NA
TGCGCCAGCAGCTTGCCAGGGGCGGAAGAAGAGACCCAGTACTTC
CASSLPGAEEETQYF
>NA|TRBV5-1|TRBJ2-5|NA
TGCGCCAGCAGCCTGGAAGGGGCGGCTATGACCCAGTACTTC
CASSLEGAAMTQYF
>NA|TRBV7-2|TRBJ2-1|TRBD2
TGTGCCAGCGGCACCGGGACTAGCGGGGACAATGAGCAGTTCTTC
CASGTGTSGDNEQFF
>NA|TRBV6-4|TRBJ2-2|NA
TGTGCCAGCAGCCCGGCGGCAGGGTTAACCGGGGAGCTGTTTTTT
CASSPAAGLTGELFF
>NA|TRBV7-8|TRBJ2-1|NA
TGTGCCAGCAGCTTAGAAGCGGAGCTCTCCTACAATGAGCAGTTCTTC
CASSLEAELSYNEQFF
>NA|TRBV6-5|TRBJ1-5|TRBD1
TGTGCCAGCTCGGGACAGCCCAGCAATCAGCCCCAGCATTTT
CASSGQPSNQPQHF
>NA|TRBV9|TRBJ2-1|TRBD2
TGTGCCAGCAGCGTCGCCCCGGGACTAGCTAATGAGCAGTTCTTC
CASSVAPGLANEQFF
>NA|TRBV11-2|TRBJ2-5|TRBD2
TGTGCCAGCAGCTTGCAGCGGGGGGACCAAGAGACCCAGTACTTC
CASSLQRGDQETQYF
>NA|TRBV4-1|TRBJ2-5|TRBD1
TGCGCCAGCAGCCACGGACAGGTAATTTCGGAAGAGACCCAGTACTTC
CASSHGQVISEETQYF
>NA|TRBV30|TRBJ1-2|TRBD1
TGTGCCTGGAGCGACAGGGCTCACTATGGCTACACCTTC
CAWSDRAHYGYTF
>NA|TRBV29-1|TRBJ1-2|TRBD1
TGCAGCGTGCCCCGGGACAGGGACTATGGCTACACCTTC
CSVPRDRDYGYTF
>NA|TRBV5-1|TRBJ1-2|NA
TGCGCCAGCAGCGAAGTGTCGGGAGGCTACACCTTC
CASSEVSGGYTF
>NA|TRBV9|TRBJ1-2|TRBD1
TGTGCCAGCAGGGACAGGGACAATGGCTACACCTTC
CASRDRDNGYTF
>once|TRBV7-9|TRBJ2-2|TRBD1
TGTGCCAGCAGCTCTCAGACAGGGTTGGACACCGGGGAGCTGTTTTTT
CASSSQTGLDTGELFF
>NA|TRBV5-1|TRBJ1-1|NA
TGCGCCAGCAGCGCTCCAACAGGAAACACTGAAGCTTTCTTT
CASSAPTGNTEAFF
>NA|TRBV5-1|TRBJ1-4|NA
TGCGCCAGCAGCTTGACAGGTCCTAATGAAAAACTGTTTTTT
CASSLTGPNEKLFF
>NA|TRBV6-2/TRBV6-3|TRBJ1-1|NA
TGTGCCAGCAGTTACCCCAGAAACACTGAAGCTTTCTTT
CASSYPRNTEAFF
>NA|TRBV7-9|TRBJ1-2|NA
TGTGCCAGCAGTTCCAGGGGCTATGGCTACACCTTC
CASSSRGYGYTF
>NA|TRBV19|TRBJ2-1|TRBD1
TGTGCCAGTATCCCGGACAGGAGCTCCTACAATGAGCAGTTCTTC
CASIPDRSSYNEQFF
>NA|TRBV11-3|TRBJ2-7|TRBD2
TGTGCCAGCAGCTTATCTGGCGCGGGAGGGCGGCCGGTATACTTC
CASSLSGAGGRPVYF
>NA|TRBV6-6|TRBJ1-6|NA
TGTGCCAGCAGTTTCGGGACAAATAATTCACCCCTCCACTTT
CASSFGTNNSPLHF
>NA|TRBV7-9|TRBJ1-1|NA
TGTGCCAGCAGTACCCCAGGGGCGCGAACTGAAGCTTTCTTT
CASSTPGARTEAFF
>NA|TRBV5-6|TRBJ2-7|TRBD2
TGTGCCAGCAGCTGGGGGAGCGGGGGAGACTACGAGCAGTACTTC
CASSWGSGGDYEQYF
>NA|TRBV19|TRBJ1-5|TRBD1
TGTGCCAGTAGGCCGGGACAGGTCCACAATCAGCCCCAGCATTTT
CASRPGQVHNQPQHF
>NA|TRBV9|TRBJ2-7|TRBD1
TGTGCCAGCAGCGCACCCGGGACAGGGACCCACGAGCAGTACTTC
CASSAPGTGTHEQYF
>NA|TRBV10-3|TRBJ2-5|TRBD2
TGTGCCGTGGGGTTAGGGGAGGGCGCCCGAAAAGAGACCCAGTACTTC
CAVGLGEGARKETQYF
>NA|TRBV6-5|TRBJ2-5|NA
TGTGCCAGCAGTTCAACACAAGAGACCCAGTACTTC
CASSSTQETQYF
>NA|TRBV19|TRBJ1-2|NA
TGTGCCAGTAGTCCCGAGGACGGGAGATACTATGGCTACACCTTC
CASSPEDGRYYGYTF
>NA|TRBV15|TRBJ1-5|NA
TGTGCCACCACAACAGCATTCAATCAGCCCCAGCATTTT
CATTTAFNQPQHF
>NA|TRBV15|TRBJ1-5|NA
TGTGCCACCAGCCAAGCGCTGGGGCTGGGTCAGCCCCAGCATTTT
CATSQALGLGQPQHF
>NA|TRBV7-9|TRBJ2-7|NA
TGTGCCAGCAGCCCCTCAAGGGGCGAGCAGTACTTC
CASSPSRGEQYF
>NA|TRBV6-2/TRBV6-3|TRBJ1-5|TRBD1
TGTGCCAGCAGTTACGCCCCGGGGACAGTCGGCATGAGTCAGCCCCAGCATTTT
CASSYAPGTVGMSQPQHF